The sequence of this T cell receptor (beta chain) was determined in a study of T cells in women clearing cervical HPV infection. Findings and limits, study-wide: Richness plus V gene abundances separated cases from controls with AUC around 0.79.

CDR3 size: 13 residues. V gave up 7 bases and J gave up 7 bases; unmatched junction bases: 6. Generated by immunoSEQ multiplex PCR, the TCRdb table keeps only in-frame clones and is missing some. The table for this sample gives 30,000 to 35,000 clones. About this clone: Antigen: not known. Coverage ceases 3 residues before the CDR3 finishes, and the germline J gene fills in the end.

The material sequenced was blood buffy coat. The J gene is TRBJ1-3, the V gene TRBV12-3 or TRBV12-4, with 8 nucleotides matching TRBD1. The TCR sequence derives from a woman between 18 and 70 years old with a cervical HPV16 infection that either progressed to CIN3+ or cleared (not recorded which). The covered CDR3 bases are TGTGCCAGCACCTGGACAGGGAGGAACACC. Protein sequence: CASTWTGRNT. The entire CDR3 is CASTWTGRNTIYF.